The 17 T cell receptor beta chains in this list originate from one sample, sequenced in a study of post-analysis software for immune sequencing data. Study outcomes and limitations: Four to six TRBV segments (TRBV5-6, TRBV5-1 and TRBV20-1 among them) occurred more frequently in patients than in controls.

These receptors' targets are unknown. Prepared libraries of TCR beta cDNA carried unique molecular identifiers. TCRdb processed the PCR reads anew with MiXCR; each CDR3 protein has one entry. The sample lists about 190,000 distinct CDR3 sequences, 25% to 35% occurring once. The source material was blood. These TCRs come from a girl under 18 with multiple sclerosis.

Notes on this clonotype: This sequence may be a read error, since a much larger clone differs from it by one base. The chain combines TRBV3-1 with TRBJ2-7; perhaps D is TRBD1 or TRBD2 (5 bases each). The DNA end is a closer match to TRBJ2-5, so the J assignment may be wrong. CDR1 is LGHDT and CDR2 is YNNKEL in the germline V gene (reference sequence). This CDR3 has 14 residues. The CDR3 bases are TGTGCCAGCAGCCAAGACGTGGGGACCCAGACCCAGTACTTC. As protein: CASSQDVGTQTQYF.

There are a few counts of this clonotype. This chain links TRBV5-1 with TRBJ1-1; the match to TRBD1 covers 8 bases. The junction had 14 bases not matched to a gene; V was cut back by 0 bases and J by 10 bases. Germline V gene sequence: CDR1 SGHRS, CDR2 YFSETQ. This CDR3 spans 16 amino acids. The CDR3: CASSLGGLPRGPAAFF. The CDR3 DNA sequence: TGCGCCAGCAGCTTGGGGGGACTACCCAGGGGGCCGGCAGCTTTCTTT.

There are a few counts of this clonotype. This sequence joins TRBV5-1 and TRBJ1-2; D possibly corresponds to TRBD1 (6 bases). Per germline, CDR1 SGHRS and CDR2 YFSETQ. The CDR3 covers 12 residues. Trimming pared 7 bases from V and 5 bases from J, leaving 12 bases between. The CDR3: CASALQGYGYTF. CDR3 coding DNA: TGCGCCAGCGCCCTACAGGGATATGGCTACACCTTC.

This clonotype was recorded at least ten times. The V gene is TRBV27, the J gene TRBJ2-1, with a weak D call TRBD1 (6 bases). Deletions cut 5 bases from V and 7 bases from J, with 12 bases between. The CDR3 has 13 amino acids. Looked up from germline, CDR1 is MNHEY and CDR2 is SMNVEV (reference sequence). CDR3 loop: CASSRGTTNEQFF. The CDR3 DNA reads TGTGCCAGCAGTAGGGGGACAACTAATGAGCAGTTCTTC.

In this sample, this clonotype turned up many times. The CDR3 DNA follows: TGTGCCAGCAGTTACCGGCGGACAGGGTTTTACGAGCAGTACTTC. This codes for CASSYRRTGFYEQYF. This rearrangement joins TRBV6-5 to TRBJ2-7, with 8 bases aligning to TRBD1. This CDR3 has 15 amino acids. Losses at the gene ends were 2 bases for V and 4 bases for J; bases not matched to a gene: 7. CDR1 MNHEY and CDR2 SVGAGI come from the germline V gene.

There are a few counts of this clonotype. V gene TRBV6-1 combines with J gene TRBJ2-1, with 10 bases aligning to TRBD2. Per the germline V gene, CDR1 is MNHNS and CDR2 is SASEGT. This CDR3 comprises 16 residues. V was clipped by 10 bases and J by 2 bases; unmatched bases: 11. The CDR3 DNA reads TGTGCCACCACCGCCGGGACTAGCGTCGCCTACAATGAGCAGTTCTTC. It encodes CATTAGTSVAYNEQFF.

The chain has TRBV6-1 and TRBJ1-2, with a tentative D call TRBD1 (6 bases). The CDR3 runs to 14 residues. V gave up 3 bases and J gave up 6 bases, with 14 bases separating them. Germline CDR1 reads MNHNS; CDR2 reads SASEGT. This CDR3 reads CASSDPRGIHGYTF. CDR3 coding DNA: TGTGCCAGCAGTGACCCGAGGGGGATCCATGGCTACACCTTC.

With regard to this clonotype: A read error may produce the germline difference seen at one junction end. V gene TRBV3-1 combines with J gene TRBJ2-3, with TRBD1 matching over 8 bases. Germline CDR1 reads LGHDT; CDR2 reads YNNKEL (reference sequence). This CDR3 comprises 16 residues. This chain's CDR3 is CASSPRQGADTDTRYF. The CDR3 coding sequence is TGTGCCAGCAGCCCCCGGCAGGGGGCGGATACAGATACGCGGTATTTT.

The chain recombines TRBV12-3 or TRBV12-4 with TRBJ2-1, with D possibly called TRBD1 or TRBD2 (5 bases each). CDR3 length equals 13 residues. V was clipped by 6 bases and J by 2 bases, with 8 bases between them. CDR3 DNA sequence: TGTGCCAGCAGCCGGGACCCCTACAATGAGCAGTTCTTC. Translation: CASSRDPYNEQFF.

In its sample, this clonotype was seen many times. The gene calls are TRBV11-2 and TRBJ2-1, with 11 positions matching TRBD2. Germline values: CDR1 SGHAT, CDR2 FQNNGV. Losses at the gene ends were 0 bases for V and 7 bases for J; bases not matched to a gene: 11. The CDR3 sequence is 18 residues long. The CDR3 region has the DNA TGTGCCAGCAGCTTAGATTCCCCACTAGCGGGAGAGGGTAATGAGCAGTTCTTC. As protein: CASSLDSPLAGEGNEQFF.

This CDR3 is CASSSTTGTRTRGDTGELFF. The CDR3 DNA is TGTGCCAGCAGTTCCACTACCGGGACACGCACACGGGGGGACACCGGGGAGCTGTTTTTT. V gene TRBV12-3 or TRBV12-4 combines with J gene TRBJ2-2, with a tentative D call TRBD2 (7 bases). The CDR3 contains 20 residues. V was trimmed by 4 bases and J by 3 bases, leaving 27 bases between them.

This clonotype turned up a few times. The chain is built from TRBV2 and TRBJ1-5; unclear D gene. V was shortened by 5 bases and J by 0 bases, with 11 bases between the two germline ends. CDR3 length: 15 amino acids. The germline V gene encodes CDR1 SNHLY and CDR2 FYNNEI. The CDR3 DNA is TGTGCCAGCAGTAAAGGAGTAGCTAGCAATCAGCCCCAGCATTTT. It specifies CASSKGVASNQPQHF.

V is TRBV14 and J is TRBJ2-4; possible D gene TRBD2, 6 bases. The DNA end is a closer match to TRBJ2-7, so the J assignment may be wrong. Germline V gives CDR1 SGHDN, CDR2 FVKESK. The CDR3 is 17 amino acids. CDR3 sequence (DNA): TGTGCCAGCAGCCAAGAGAGTAGCGGAAAAAAGTCCTACGAGCAGTACTTC. This translates into CASSQESSGKKSYEQYF.

This sequence joins TRBV20-1 and TRBJ2-5; D gene uncertain. Trimming stripped 1 base from V and 9 bases from J, with 6 bases between. Germline V CDR1 and CDR2: DFQATT, SNEGSKA (reference sequence). The CDR3 is 10 amino acids. CDR3 bases: TGCAGTGCTAGAGGGGCGGCCCAGTACTTC. Protein: CSARGAAQYF.

The genes are TRBV5-5 and TRBJ2-2, with a tentative D call TRBD1 (5 bases). Trimming removed 7 bases from V and 2 bases from J, with 12 bases in between. Germline lookup yields CDR1 SGHKS and CDR2 YYEKEE (reference sequence). This CDR3 region has 14 residues. As DNA, the CDR3 is TGTGCCAGCCGGCAGGGTGATAACACCGGGGAGCTGTTTTTT. Protein sequence: CASRQGDNTGELFF.

In this sample, this clonotype turned up many times. V is TRBV11-2 and J is TRBJ1-2, with 10 bases identical to TRBD1. This CDR3 has 15 residues. The V gene end was trimmed by 3 bases and the J gene end by 4 bases; junction bases not matched to a gene: 5. The germline CDR1 and CDR2 sequences are SGHAT and FQNNGV. The CDR3 DNA reads as TGTGCCAGCAGCTTGGGGACAGGGGCCACCTATGGCTACACCTTC. It yields the protein CASSLGTGATYGYTF.

The chain uses TRBV7-2 and TRBJ1-5, with a weak D call TRBD1 (5 bases). Trimming removed 1 base at V and 2 bases at J, with 12 bases between. This CDR3 contains 16 residues. Germline V lookup: CDR1 SGHTA, CDR2 FQGNSA. CDR3 coding DNA: TGTGCCAGCAGCTTAGAGGGGTCATCTGGCAATCAGCCCCAGCATTTT. This encodes CASSLEGSSGNQPQHF. The complete variable domain, with remaining parts taken from reference TRBV7-2 and TRBJ1-5, reads GAGVSQSPSNKVTEKGKDVELRCDPISGHTALYWYRQSLGQGLEFLIYFQGNSAPDKSGLPSDRFSAERTGGSVSTLTIQRTQQEDSAVYLCASSLEGSSGNQPQHFGDGTRLSIL.